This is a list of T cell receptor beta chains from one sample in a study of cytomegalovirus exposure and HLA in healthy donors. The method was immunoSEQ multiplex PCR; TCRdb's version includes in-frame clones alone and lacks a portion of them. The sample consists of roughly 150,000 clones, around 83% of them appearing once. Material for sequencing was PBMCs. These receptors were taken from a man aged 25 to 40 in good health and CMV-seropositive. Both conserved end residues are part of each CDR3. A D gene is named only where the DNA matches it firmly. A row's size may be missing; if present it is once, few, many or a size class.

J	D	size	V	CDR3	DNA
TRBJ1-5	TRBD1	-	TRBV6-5	CASSSDRVRNQPQHF	TGTGCCAGCAGCTCGGACAGGGTTCGCAATCAGCCCCAGCATTTT
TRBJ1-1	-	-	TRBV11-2	CASSLTGKMNTEAFF	TGTGCCAGCAGCCTGACAGGCAAAATGAACACTGAAGCTTTCTTT
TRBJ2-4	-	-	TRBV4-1	CASSLGGAENIQYF	TGCGCCAGCAGCCTGGGGGGAGCGGAAAACATTCAGTACTTC
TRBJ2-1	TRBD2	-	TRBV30	CAWSGPLISGRVSYNEQFF	TGTGCCTGGAGTGGACCCCTTATTAGCGGGAGAGTCTCCTACAATGAGCAGTTCTTC
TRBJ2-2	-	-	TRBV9	CASSPRGMLTGELFF	TGTGCCAGCAGCCCGCGAGGGATGCTGACCGGGGAGCTGTTTTTT
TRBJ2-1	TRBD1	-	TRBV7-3	CASSFSRGTGAWDEQFF	TGTGCCAGCAGCTTCAGCAGGGGGACAGGGGCATGGGATGAGCAGTTCTTC
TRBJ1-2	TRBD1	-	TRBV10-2	CASNGQEGYTF	TGCGCCAGCAACGGACAGGAGGGCTACACCTTC
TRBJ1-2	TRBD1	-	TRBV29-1	CSVFTDRRNRGYTF	TGCAGCGTTTTCACGGACAGGAGAAATCGTGGCTACACCTTC
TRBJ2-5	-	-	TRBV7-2	CASSFAGETQYF	TGTGCCAGCAGCTTCGCCGGGGAGACCCAGTACTTC
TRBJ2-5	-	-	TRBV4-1	CASSREEGRETQYF	TGCGCCAGCAGCCGGGAGGAGGGACGAGAGACCCAGTACTTC
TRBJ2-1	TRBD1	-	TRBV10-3	CAISPGQVEQFF	TGTGCCATCAGTCCCGGACAGGTCGAGCAGTTCTTC
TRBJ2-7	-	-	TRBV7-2	CASSLASGAYEQYF	TGTGCCAGCAGCTTAGCCTCAGGGGCCTACGAGCAGTACTTC
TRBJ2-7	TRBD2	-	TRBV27	CASSSLVLGLAGTGEQYF	TGTGCCAGCAGTTCCTTAGTTCTCGGACTAGCGGGGACGGGGGAGCAGTACTTC
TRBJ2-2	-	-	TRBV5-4	CASSSGANTGELFF	TGTGCCAGCAGCAGCGGAGCGAACACCGGGGAGCTGTTTTTT
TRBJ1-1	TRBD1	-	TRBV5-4	CASSETASGGYTEAFF	TGTGCCAGCAGCGAAACCGCCTCAGGGGGATACACTGAAGCTTTCTTT
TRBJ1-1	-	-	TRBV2	CASSDQGTFLNTEAFF	TGTGCCAGCAGTGACCAGGGAACGTTCTTGAACACTGAAGCTTTCTTT
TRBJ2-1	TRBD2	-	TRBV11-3	CASRKTSGIQIRSYNEQFF	TGTGCCAGCAGAAAGACTAGCGGGATCCAAATTAGGTCCTACAATGAGCAGTTCTTC
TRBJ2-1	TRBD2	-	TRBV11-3	CASSLREGRGYNEQFF	TGTGCCAGCAGCTTGCGGGAGGGCCGAGGATACAATGAGCAGTTCTTC
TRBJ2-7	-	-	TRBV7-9	CASSSINSYEQYF	TGTGCCAGCAGCTCTATAAACTCCTACGAGCAGTACTTC
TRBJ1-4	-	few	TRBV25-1	CASKSEKLFF	TGTGCCAGCAAGAGTGAAAAACTGTTTTTT
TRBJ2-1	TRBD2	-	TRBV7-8	CASSLVGGPDNEQFF	TGTGCCAGCAGCTTAGTGGGAGGGCCGGACAATGAGCAGTTCTTC
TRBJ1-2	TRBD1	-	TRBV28	CASSLSGQPQRGYTF	TGTGCCAGCAGTTTATCGGGACAGCCCCAGAGGGGCTACACCTTC
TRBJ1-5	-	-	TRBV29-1	CSVGGGTSNQPQHF	TGCAGCGTTGGCGGGGGTACTAGCAATCAGCCCCAGCATTTT
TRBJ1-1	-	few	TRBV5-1	CASSLALSNTEAFF	TGCGCCAGCAGCTTGGCCTTATCGAACACTGAAGCTTTCTTT
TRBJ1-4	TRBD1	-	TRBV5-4	CASSPDRGNEKLFF	TGTGCCAGCAGCCCTGACAGGGGCAATGAAAAACTGTTTTTT
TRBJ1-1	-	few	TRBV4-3	CASSQGTEAAMNTEAFF	TGCGCCAGCAGCCAAGGAACGGAGGCAGCGATGAACACTGAAGCTTTCTTT
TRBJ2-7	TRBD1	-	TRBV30	CAWSDRTGFNEQYF	TGTGCCTGGAGTGATAGGACAGGGTTTAACGAGCAGTACTTC
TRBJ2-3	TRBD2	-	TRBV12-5	CASDTQPGLAGGLDTQYF	TGTGCTAGTGACACTCAACCGGGACTAGCGGGAGGTTTGGATACGCAGTATTTT
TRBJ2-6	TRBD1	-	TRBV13	CASSFGQGDSGANVLTF	TGTGCCAGCAGCTTTGGACAGGGGGATTCTGGGGCCAACGTCCTGACTTTC
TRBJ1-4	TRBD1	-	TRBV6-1	CASSARTGEGKLFF	TGTGCCAGCAGTGCCCGGACAGGGGAGGGAAAACTGTTTTTT
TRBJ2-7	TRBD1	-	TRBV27	CASSFRDREGYEQYF	TGTGCCAGCAGTTTCCGGGACAGGGAGGGCTACGAGCAGTACTTC
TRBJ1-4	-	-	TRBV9	CASSPHTDGGKLFF	TGTGCCAGCAGCCCACACACGGACGGGGGAAAACTGTTTTTT
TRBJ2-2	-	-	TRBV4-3	CASSQDDWRTVTGELFF	TGCGCCAGCAGCCAAGACGACTGGAGGACTGTCACCGGGGAGCTGTTTTTT
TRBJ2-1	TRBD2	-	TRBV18	CASSPRGTAGGYNEQFF	TGTGCCAGCTCACCCCGGGGCACAGCGGGAGGTTACAATGAGCAGTTCTTC
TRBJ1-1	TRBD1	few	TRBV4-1	CASSQDRDLNTEAFF	TGCGCCAGCAGCCAGGACAGGGATTTGAACACTGAAGCTTTCTTT
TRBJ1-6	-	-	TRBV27	CASSLTPYNSPLHF	TGTGCCAGCAGCCTGACTCCATATAATTCACCCCTCCACTTT
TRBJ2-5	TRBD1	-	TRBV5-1	CASSRQGAEETQYF	TGCGCCAGCAGCCGCCAGGGGGCGGAGGAGACCCAGTACTTC
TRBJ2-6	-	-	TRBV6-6	CASSGGSSGANVLTF	TGTGCCAGCTCCGGAGGGAGCTCTGGGGCCAACGTCCTGACTTTC
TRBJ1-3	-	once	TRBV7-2	CASSLDNLRGAAIYF	TGTGCCAGCAGCTTAGATAACCTCCGGGGGGCCGCCATATATTTT
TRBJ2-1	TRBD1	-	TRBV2	CASRRVQGALAFF	TGTGCCAGCAGGAGGGTACAGGGGGCCCTAGCGTTCTTC
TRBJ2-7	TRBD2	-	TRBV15	CATSAGDGRVLPGEQYF	TGTGCCACCAGCGCCGGGGACGGGAGGGTCCTACCGGGCGAGCAGTACTTC
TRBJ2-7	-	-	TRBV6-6	CASSYQQVGLGEQYF	TGTGCCAGCAGTTACCAACAGGTGGGGCTCGGGGAGCAGTACTTC